These T cell receptor beta chains were read from a single sample in a study of CD8 T cells in Susac syndrome. In TCRdb, the immunoSEQ multiplex PCR reads were re-called with MiXCR into one record per CDR3 protein. The sample includes 200,000 to 250,000 distinct CDR3 sequences, roughly 96% of them seen just once. The sequenced sample was CD4+ T cells from PBMCs. The receptors were sampled from a human donor with multiple sclerosis. The CDR3 runs from the conserved cysteine through the conserved F or W. D genes are given only for firm matches. Rows may omit the clone size; those that give it use once, few, many or a size class.

>NA|TRBJ1-1|12|TRBV29-1|TRBD1
TGCAGCGTCGGAACCGGGACAGGGAAAGCTTTCTTT
CSVGTGTGKAFF
>NA|TRBJ1-6|14|TRBV6-6|NA
TGTGCCAGCAGTTACTCGGAGGTGAATTCACCCCTCCACTTT
CASSYSEVNSPLHF
>once|TRBJ1-1|14|TRBV29-1|TRBD1
TGCAGCGTTCGAGGCGGACAGGGAAACACTGAAGCTTTCTTT
CSVRGGQGNTEAFF
>NA|TRBJ2-7|15|TRBV29-1|TRBD1
TGCAGCGCGGAAAACCCGACAGGGGCGGTGGGTGAGCAGTACTTC
CSAENPTGAVGEQYF
>NA|TRBJ2-1|16|TRBV12-3/TRBV12-4|NA
TGTGCCAGCAGTTTGCGTCCGGGGCTAACCCACAATGAGCAGTTCTTC
CASSLRPGLTHNEQFF
>NA|TRBJ1-6|16|TRBV2|NA
TGTGCCAGCAGTGACGGCAGTCTCTCCTATAATTCACCCCTCCACTTT
CASSDGSLSYNSPLHF
>NA|TRBJ2-3|15|TRBV24-1|NA
TGTGCCACCAGTGGTACGGGGTTAGGGGCAGATACGCAGTATTTT
CATSGTGLGADTQYF
>once|TRBJ1-2|12|TRBV12-3/TRBV12-4|NA
TGTGCCAGCACCAGAGGTTGGCATGGCTACACCTTC
CASTRGWHGYTF
>NA|TRBJ2-1|13|TRBV11-1|NA
TGTGCCAGCAGCTTCGCGGGGTGGAATGAGCAGTTCTTC
CASSFAGWNEQFF
>once|TRBJ2-1|15|TRBV20-1|NA
TGCAGTGCTCCCCCATGGGCGGAGGCCTACAATGAGCAGTTCTTC
CSAPPWAEAYNEQFF
>NA|TRBJ2-7|14|TRBV5-6|TRBD1
TGTGCCAGCAGCATGGACAGGGCAATCTACGAGCAGTACTTC
CASSMDRAIYEQYF
>NA|TRBJ2-5|13|TRBV5-1|NA
TGCGCCAGCAGCCCCTGGATCCAAGAGACCCAGTACTTC
CASSPWIQETQYF
>NA|TRBJ2-1|16|TRBV6-1|TRBD2
TGTGCCAGCAGCCGGACTAGCGGGAGGGCCCTGAATGAGCAGTTCTTC
CASSRTSGRALNEQFF
>NA|TRBJ2-3|14|TRBV7-2|TRBD2
TGTGCCAGCAGCGAGGGACTAGCGGGAGATACGCAGTATTTT
CASSEGLAGDTQYF
>NA|TRBJ2-6|18|TRBV11-2|TRBD1
TGTGCCAGCAGCTTAGTCTGGGCAGGGGGCTCTGGGGCCAACGTCCTGACTTTC
CASSLVWAGGSGANVLTF
>NA|TRBJ2-5|15|TRBV11-2|NA
TGTGCCAGCAGCTTAGATTTTGATAGGCCAGAGACCCAGTACTTC
CASSLDFDRPETQYF
>NA|TRBJ1-1|13|TRBV5-1|NA
TGCGCCAGCACTCGCCAGTTGAACACTGAAGCTTTCTTT
CASTRQLNTEAFF
>NA|TRBJ1-2|13|TRBV5-4|NA
TGTGCCAGCAGCGGTGGACCGGCCTATGGCTACACCTTC
CASSGGPAYGYTF
>NA|TRBJ1-1|11|TRBV29-1|NA
TGCAGCGTTGGGGGCGACACTGAAGCTTTCTTT
CSVGGDTEAFF
>NA|TRBJ1-2|14|TRBV20-1|TRBD1
TGCAGTGCTAGGGGGACAGGGAAAGACTATGGCTACACCTTC
CSARGTGKDYGYTF
>NA|TRBJ1-6|12|TRBV20-1|NA
TGCAGTGCGCTGTCGGGAAATTCACCCCTCCACTTT
CSALSGNSPLHF
>NA|TRBJ2-1|17|TRBV27|TRBD2
TGTGCCAGCCGTAGGACTAGCGGGCGGAGCTCCTACAATGAGCAGTTCTTC
CASRRTSGRSSYNEQFF
>NA|TRBJ2-7|14|TRBV20-1|TRBD2
TGCAGTGCTAGAATAGCGGGAGGCGGTTCCGAGCAGTACTTC
CSARIAGGGSEQYF
>NA|TRBJ1-5|15|TRBV30|NA
TGTGCCTGGAGTTCGGGACAATCGGGGTTACAGCCCCAGCATTTT
CAWSSGQSGLQPQHF
>NA|TRBJ2-7|13|TRBV7-2|TRBD2
TGTGCCAGCAGCCATGCGGGAGGGTACGAGCAGTACTTC
CASSHAGGYEQYF
>NA|TRBJ2-4|16|TRBV29-1|NA
TGCAGCGTTGAAGAAAGGGCGGGGCTAGCCAAAAACATTCAGTACTTC
CSVEERAGLAKNIQYF
>once|TRBJ2-7|13|TRBV29-1|NA
TGCAGCGTTGGGGACTCCCCCGCCTACGAGCAGTACTTC
CSVGDSPAYEQYF
>NA|TRBJ2-5|17|TRBV7-2|TRBD2
TGTGCCAGCTCGAAGGGGACTAGCGGGGGGCCCCAAGAGACCCAGTACTTC
CASSKGTSGGPQETQYF
>NA|TRBJ2-5|13|TRBV20-1|NA
TGCAGTGCTAGAGTGGTGGGAGGCGAGACCCAGTACTTC
CSARVVGGETQYF
>NA|TRBJ1-4|15|TRBV7-9|NA
TGTGCCAGCAGTCGACCGACAGGAGGAAATGAAAAACTGTTTTTT
CASSRPTGGNEKLFF
>NA|TRBJ2-3|13|TRBV11-2|NA
TGTGCCAGCAGCCGGGGTAGCGCAGATACGCAGTATTTT
CASSRGSADTQYF
>few|TRBJ2-7|13|TRBV18|NA
TGTGCCAGCTCATTTCGACAGGCCTACGAGCAGTACTTC
CASSFRQAYEQYF
>NA|TRBJ2-7|13|TRBV6-2/TRBV6-3|NA
TGTGCCAGCAGTTTGTCCATCATCGGCGAGCAGTACTTC
CASSLSIIGEQYF
>NA|TRBJ1-2|12|TRBV29-1|NA
TGCAGCGTAGGAGACAGGTCATATGGCTACACCTTC
CSVGDRSYGYTF
>few|TRBJ2-7|14|TRBV18|TRBD1
TGTGCCAGCTCACCGCACAGGGGATATTACGAGCAGTACTTC
CASSPHRGYYEQYF
>once|TRBJ2-7|15|TRBV20-1|TRBD2
TGCAGTGCTAGAGGACTAGCGGGTGGCTCCTACGAGCAGTACTTC
CSARGLAGGSYEQYF
>NA|TRBJ2-1|14|TRBV5-4|NA
TGTGCCAGCAGCTTCGCCGGATGGGGCAATGAGCAGTTCTTC
CASSFAGWGNEQFF
>NA|TRBJ2-7|10|TRBV20-1|NA
TGCAGTGCCGGACCCTACGAGCAGTACTTC
CSAGPYEQYF
>NA|TRBJ2-5|14|TRBV20-1|NA
TGCAGTGCCCAGCCGATGCTGGCCCCAGAGACCCAGTACTTC
CSAQPMLAPETQYF
>NA|TRBJ2-7|13|TRBV15|NA
TGTGCCACCAGCAGCGGGCACGGATACGAGCAGTACTTC
CATSSGHGYEQYF
>NA|TRBJ2-1|17|TRBV3-1|NA
TGTGCCAGCAGCCAAGATATCCCCGGGAGCTCCTACAATGAGCAGTTCTTC
CASSQDIPGSSYNEQFF
>NA|TRBJ1-1|15|TRBV20-1|NA
TGCAGTGCTAGGCCCCCGACAGGCGCGAACACTGAAGCTTTCTTT
CSARPPTGANTEAFF
>NA|TRBJ1-2|12|TRBV29-1|NA
TGCAGCGTTCCGGAGGGGGGCTATGGCTACACCTTC
CSVPEGGYGYTF
>NA|TRBJ1-1|14|TRBV9|NA
TGTGCCAGCAGCGTAGAGGTTTGGGACACTGAAGCTTTCTTT
CASSVEVWDTEAFF
>NA|TRBJ2-1|15|TRBV7-2|NA
TGTGCCAGCAGCTTAGACTGGAGCTCCTACAATGAGCAGTTCTTC
CASSLDWSSYNEQFF
>NA|TRBJ1-1|14|TRBV3-1|TRBD1
TGTGCCAGCAGCCAAGGACAGGGGGCGAGTGAAGCTTTCTTT
CASSQGQGASEAFF
>NA|TRBJ2-7|15|TRBV5-1|NA
TGCGCCAGCAGCTTGGAAGGGCATCTAAGGGAGGAGCAGTACTTC
CASSLEGHLREEQYF